Detailed here is one T cell receptor (beta chain). The CDR3 runs 14 residues. The J segment lost 4 bases and the V segment lost 7 bases, leaving 7 bases of the junction unmatched. The source of the sample is a study of low-dose radiotherapy and immunotherapy resistance in tumors. Turning to the study itself: Cohort 1 was given 0.5 Gy fractions every 2 weeks, 6.5 Gy in total. Each fraction given to Cohort 2 every two weeks delivered 1 Gy, and the total reached 13 Gy over 26 weeks.

TRAV- and TRBV-specific primers primed first-strand cDNA, covering alpha and beta chains. For amplifying TCRs, the PCR ran for 15 to 20 cycles with Phusion, which was used together with a constant-region primer and the adapter on the V primers. TCRdb called the reads again in MiXCR, with one record for every CDR3 protein. The sample consists of approximately 14,000 distinct CDR3 sequences, less than 55% of them appearing once. The origin of this receptor is a human donor with advanced metastatic prostate, ovarian, gallbladder or colorectal cancer (not recorded which). This table probably holds off-target reads from a library built for another chain. This rearrangement joins TRBV12-3 or TRBV12-4 to TRBJ2-1; 7 bases agree with TRBD2. CDR3 sequence: CASTWGGPYNEQFF. The CDR3 nucleotides read TGTGCCAGCACCTGGGGGGGTCCTTACAATGAGCAGTTCTTC.